The next 4 T cell receptor beta chains were all read from a single sample in a study of T cell clonotyping in hematopoietic cell transplantation. Documented time point: recipient sample about 28 days before transplant, after cytoreduction. Data came from immunoSEQ multiplex PCR; TCRdb stores just in-frame clones and leaves some out. The profile shows about 8,300 clones, more than 60% of them singletons. The sequencing here drew on peripheral blood mononuclear cells, taken before stem cell transplant. The receptor source for this set is a man aged 55 to 70 with acute myeloid leukemia. Some clones in this sample may be carry-over from other donors' samples.

This sequence joins TRBV5-8 and TRBJ2-7; the match to TRBD1 covers 9 bases. The junction had 6 bases not matched to a gene; V was cut back by 4 bases and J by 4 bases. CDR3 length equals 14 residues. Per the germline V gene, CDR1 is SGHTS and CDR2 is YDEGEE. The CDR3 is CASSPGTGKYEQYF. The DNA for the CDR3 is TGTGCCAGCAGCCCCGGGACAGGGAAATACGAGCAGTACTTC.

The V gene is TRBV6-4, the J gene TRBJ1-6; 11 bases map to TRBD1. Trimming took 6 bases from V and 9 from J; bases not matched to a gene: 19. There are 19 residues in the CDR3. The V gene's germline CDR1 is MRHNA and CDR2 SNTAGT. CDR3 in DNA: TGTGCCAGCAGAGGTACCGGGACAGGGGGAAAGGTAAAACGTTCACCCCTCCACTTT. This translates into CASRGTGTGGKVKRSPLHF.

This chain links TRBV7-2 with TRBJ2-7, with 9 positions matching TRBD2. From germline, CDR1 is SGHTA and CDR2 FQGNSA. Unmatched junction bases numbered 5, after V lost 5 bases and J lost 3 bases. This CDR3 contains 14 residues. The CDR3 sequence is CASSGTSSRYEQYF. As DNA, the CDR3 is TGTGCCAGCAGCGGGACTAGCTCGCGCTACGAGCAGTACTTC. The full variable domain, with the rest looked up from reference TRBV7-2 and TRBJ2-7, is GAGVSQSPSNKVTEKGKDVELRCDPISGHTALYWYRQSLGQGLEFLIYFQGNSAPDKSGLPSDRFSAERTGGSVSTLTIQRTQQEDSAVYLCASSGTSSRYEQYFGPGTRLTVT.

This clone was counted a few times. The chain recombines TRBV7-2 with TRBJ1-1, with D hard to call. V was pared by 3 bases and J by 1 base, with 6 bases between. Germline CDR1 is SGHTA and CDR2 is FQGNSA. This CDR3 comprises 13 residues. The CDR3: CASSFRENTEAFF. The CDR3 bases are TGTGCCAGCAGCTTTCGGGAGAACACTGAAGCTTTCTTT.